These 8 T cell receptor beta chains were all obtained from the same sample, sequenced in a study of blood T cell repertoires in COVID-19. Sequencing used immunoSEQ multiplex PCR; TCRdb keeps in-frame clones, though not all of them. Counted here are 200,000 to 250,000 clones, about 87% occurring once; the ten biggest clones make up around 2.7%. The specimen sequenced was PBMCs or T cells enriched from blood (not recorded which). The receptors derive from a woman aged 25-40 years who had recovered from COVID-19.

In this sample, this clone turned up once. V usage is TRBV6-5 and J usage is TRBJ2-3; TRBD1 matches at 11 bases. Germline CDR1 is MNHEY and CDR2 is SVGAGI. This CDR3 is 14 amino acids long. The J segment lost 5 bases and the V segment lost 7 bases, leaving 5 bases of the junction unmatched. The CDR3 nucleotides read TGTGCCAGCAAGGACAGGGGGCAACAAGATACGCAGTATTTT. As protein: CASKDRGQQDTQYF.

The rearrangement uses TRBV12-3 or TRBV12-4 and TRBJ2-7; D may be TRBD1 (5 bases). This CDR3 region has 12 residues. V was shortened by 6 bases and J by 3 bases, with 9 bases between the two germline ends. DNA for the CDR3: TGTGCCAGCAGCGAACAGGACTACGAGCAGTACTTC. Translation: CASSEQDYEQYF.

The chain joins TRBV15 to TRBJ2-5; maybe TRBD2 (5 bases). Trimming removed 5 bases at V and 2 bases at J, with 15 bases between. Germline V gene data show CDR1 as LNHNV and CDR2 as YYDKDF (reference sequence). This CDR3 is 15 amino acids long. CDR3 sequence: CATSPSRSGQETQYF. CDR3 DNA: TGTGCCACCAGCCCCTCACGGAGCGGTCAAGAGACCCAGTACTTC.

CDR3 sequence reads: CAIGANGETQYF. CDR3 nucleotide sequence: TGTGCCATAGGGGCCAACGGGGAGACCCAGTACTTC. The chain links TRBV5-4 to TRBJ2-5; D is perhaps TRBD1 (5 bases). The germline V gene has CDR1 SGHNT and CDR2 YYREEE (reference sequence). The CDR3 extends over 12 amino acids. V gave up 9 bases and J gave up 5 bases, with 14 bases separating them. Full variable domain (remainder filled in from reference TRBV5-4 and TRBJ2-5): ETGVTQSPTHLIKTRGQQVTLRCSSQSGHNTVSWYQQALGQGPQFIFQYYREEENGRGNFPPRFSGLQFPNYSSELNVNALELDDSALYLCAIGANGETQYFGPGTRLLVL.

CDR3 region: CASSQEGGGAGDTQYF. In DNA form, the CDR3 reads TGCGCCAGCAGCCAAGAGGGAGGTGGGGCAGGGGATACGCAGTATTTT. The chain uses TRBV4-3 and TRBJ2-3, with D perhaps matching TRBD2 (6 bases). The CDR3 covers 16 residues. The V gene's germline CDR1 is LGHNA and CDR2 YSLEER. The V end lost 0 bases, the J end lost 6 bases, and 16 bases lay between the germline ends.

The chain has TRBV5-1 and TRBJ2-7; perhaps TRBD2 as D (6 bases). The germline V gene has CDR1 SGHRS and CDR2 YFSETQ. V gave up 1 base and J gave up 3 bases, with 11 bases separating them. The CDR3 sequence is 14 residues long. Written as DNA, the CDR3 is TGCGCCAGCAGCTTGCAACTAGCCGACTACGAGCAGTACTTC. Protein sequence: CASSLQLADYEQYF.

The sample holds one count of this clone. This chain uses TRBV5-1 with TRBJ2-3, with a weak D call TRBD2 (5 bases). The CDR3 consists of 13 residues. Per the germline V gene, CDR1 is SGHRS and CDR2 is YFSETQ. Trimming stripped 2 bases from V and 8 bases from J, with 12 bases between. This CDR3 is CASSFREHGTQYF. The CDR3 nucleotides are TGCGCCAGCAGCTTCCGGGAACATGGTACGCAGTATTTT.

V and J are TRBV6-5 and TRBJ2-7, with 7 bases that match TRBD1. Germline values: CDR1 MNHEY, CDR2 SVGAGI. The CDR3 is made up of 15 amino acids. Trimming took 4 bases from V and 0 from J; bases not matched to a gene: 6. The CDR3 nucleotides are TGTGCCAGCAGTTTCGGACAGGCCAACTCCTACGAGCAGTACTTC. This encodes CASSFGQANSYEQYF.